Listed here are 30 T cell receptor beta chains from one sample, sequenced in a study of T cell repertoires in cytomegalovirus infection. MiXCR was run by TCRdb on the reads, yielding one entry per CDR3 protein. The sample contains approximately 730,000 distinct CDR3 sequences, 25% to 30% of which appear only once. Their antigens are not known. The source material was cultured CD8+ T cells from PBMCs, sampled from culture after CMV antigen stimulation. These receptors all come from a human donor in good health (CMV status not recorded). Some clones in this sample may be carry-over from other donors' samples.

This clonotype showed up just a few times. V usage is TRBV7-6 and J usage is TRBJ2-1; D perhaps matches TRBD1 (7 bases). There are 13 residues in the CDR3. V dropped 7 bases and J dropped 10 bases, with 17 bases sitting between them. CDR1 is SGHVS and CDR2 is FNYEAQ in the germline V gene. The CDR3 loop is CASNSGGMQEQFF. The CDR3 DNA follows: TGTGCCAGCAACTCAGGGGGGATGCAGGAGCAGTTCTTC.

The rearrangement joins TRBV6-1 to TRBJ2-7, with TRBD1 identical over 8 bases. Germline V gene lookup returns CDR1 MNHNS and CDR2 SASEGT. The CDR3 covers 14 residues. Trimming at V came to 5 bases and at J to 8 bases, leaving 11 bases not matched to a gene. The CDR3 DNA reads TGTGCCAGCAGTCTCCGTGGGACAGGCTCTAAGCAGTACGTC. It yields the protein CASSLRGTGSKQYV.

The rearrangement uses TRBV14 and TRBJ2-3; 12 nucleotides align to TRBD2. Per germline, CDR1 SGHDN and CDR2 FVKESK. This CDR3 contains 16 residues. With V trimmed by 4 bases and J by 11 bases, 13 bases remained unmatched. CDR3 region: CASSPPLAGGKEGQYF. CDR3 DNA sequence: TGTGCCAGCAGCCCCCCCCTAGCGGGGGGGAAAGAGGGGCAGTATTTT.

The rearrangement uses TRBV9 and TRBJ1-5, with no clear D. CDR3 size: 13 residues. Per germline, CDR1 SGDLS and CDR2 YYNGEE. The ends were cut back, 5 bases at V and 6 bases at J, with 12 bases in the middle. The CDR3: CASSQGHGQPQHF. The CDR3 DNA reads as TGTGCCAGCAGTCAAGGGCACGGTCAGCCCCAGCATTTT.

Ten or more counts support this clonotype. The chain couples TRBV7-4 to TRBJ2-3, with 12 bases that match TRBD2. Trimming cost V 8 bases and J 3 bases; bases outside gene matches: 24. The CDR3 is 21 residues long. Germline CDR1 and CDR2: SGHVT and SQSDAQ. This chain's CDR3 is CASPPTATSGGPYTTTDTQYF. The CDR3 nucleotides read TGTGCCAGCCCACCCACGGCAACTAGCGGGGGGCCCTATACGACTACAGATACGCAGTATTTT.

This clonotype was seen only a few times. This chain connects TRBV7-6 to TRBJ2-7; D ambiguous. V lost 2 bases, J lost 0 bases, and 8 bases lay in between. This CDR3 has 14 amino acids. Per germline, CDR1 SGHVS and CDR2 FNYEAQ. CDR3 DNA: TGTGCCAGCAGCTTATTGACGGACTCCTACGAGCAGTACTTC. It encodes CASSLLTDSYEQYF. The full variable domain, rest sourced from reference TRBV7-6 and TRBJ2-7, is GAGVSQSPRYKVTKRGQDVALRCDPISGHVSLYWYRQALGQGPEFLTYFNYEAQQDKSGLPNDRFSAERPEGSISTLTIQRTEQRDSAMYRCASSLLTDSYEQYFGPGTRLTVT.

This rearrangement joins TRBV12-3 or TRBV12-4 to TRBJ2-7; unclear D gene. Trimming took off 2 bases at V and 4 bases at J, with 15 bases between the two ends. This CDR3 is built from 15 residues. The CDR3 protein is CASSLSGLQRYEQYF. CDR3 bases: TGTGCCAGCAGTTTAAGTGGGCTACAAAGGTACGAGCAGTACTTC.

V and J are TRBV6-6 and TRBJ1-2; D not resolved. V gave up 2 bases and J gave up 6 bases, with 13 bases separating them. The V gene's germline CDR1 is MNHNY and CDR2 SVGAGI (reference sequence). The length of the CDR3 is 14 residues. In DNA, the CDR3 is TGTGCCAGCAGTTACCCCCTTATGAGGGATGGCTACACCTTC. This codes for CASSYPLMRDGYTF.

This rearrangement joins TRBV28 to TRBJ1-5; D is unclear. V shed 3 bases and J shed 2 bases, with 11 bases lying between them. Germline V lookup: CDR1 MDHEN, CDR2 SYDVKM. CDR3 length equals 15 residues. CDR3: CASSFNPGGNQPQHF. The CDR3 DNA is TGTGCCAGCAGTTTTAATCCGGGAGGCAATCAGCCCCAGCATTTT.

This clonotype was counted between two and nine times. The V call is TRBV4-1, the J call TRBJ2-2; possible D gene TRBD1, 6 bases. V gave up 1 base and J gave up 8 bases, with 14 bases separating them. Germline CDR1 reads MGHRA; CDR2 reads YSYEKL. This CDR3 comprises 15 residues. The CDR3 DNA reads as TGCGCCAGCAGCCAAGGGGGCAGGGGCGCGGGGGAGCTGTTTTTT. It is translated as CASSQGGRGAGELFF.

This clonotype was counted between two and nine times. The rearrangement joins TRBV10-3 to TRBJ2-3; 12 nucleotides align to TRBD2. Germline CDR1 is ENHRY and CDR2 is SYGVKD. The CDR3 totals 18 residues. Trimming took 7 bases from V and 0 from J; bases not matched to a gene: 11. The CDR3 spells CAINGLAGPRSSTDTQYF. In DNA form, the CDR3 reads TGTGCCATCAACGGACTAGCGGGGCCCCGATCTAGCACAGATACGCAGTATTTT.

This clonotype was observed many times. The chain joins TRBV7-8 to TRBJ2-1, with TRBD2 matching 9 bases. Germline CDR1 and CDR2: SGHVS and FQNEAQ. V shed 3 bases, J shed 8 bases, and the junction held 8 bases outside the gene matches. The CDR3 runs 15 residues. Here the CDR3 DNA reads TGTGCCAGCAGCTTTAGCGGGGGCGCCTGGGATGAGCAGTTCTTC. Residues: CASSFSGGAWDEQFF. The complete variable domain, with remaining parts taken from reference TRBV7-8 and TRBJ2-1, reads GAGVSQSPRYKVAKRGQDVALRCDPISGHVSLFWYQQALGQGPEFLTYFQNEAQLDKSGLPSDRFFAERPEGSVSTLKIQRTQQEDSAVYLCASSFSGGAWDEQFFGPGTRLTVL.

The sample holds many counts of this clonotype. The V and J genes are TRBV6-2 or TRBV6-3 and TRBJ2-7; 7 bases are shared with TRBD2. The CDR3 is 17 residues long. V trimming: 0 bases; J trimming: 0 bases; junction bases outside the gene matches: 8. CDR1 is MNHEY, CDR2 SVGEGT, per germline. CDR3 protein: CASSYSASGLSSYEQYV. CDR3 DNA sequence: TGTGCCAGCAGTTACTCTGCTAGCGGCTTAAGCTCCTACGAGCAGTACGTC.

This chain links TRBV9 with TRBJ2-2; TRBD2 matches 13 bases. The CDR3 has 17 residues. From germline, CDR1 is SGDLS and CDR2 YYNGEE. J was trimmed by 4 bases and V by 3 bases; bases with no gene match: 6. CDR3 DNA: TGTGCCAGCAGCGAACAGCGGACTAGCGGGAGCACCGGGGAGCTGTTTTTT. This sequence encodes CASSEQRTSGSTGELFF.

This clonotype showed up just a few times. The chain has TRBV7-8 and TRBJ2-1; 7 bases line up with TRBD2. The CDR3 is made up of 18 amino acids. The germline V gene encodes CDR1 SGHVS and CDR2 FQNEAQ. V dropped 5 bases and J dropped 4; count of bases not matched to a gene: 17. Written as DNA, the CDR3 is TGTGCCAGCAGCCCCTGGGGGGGGACGGCGGGGATGTACAATGAGCAGTTCTTC. Translating it yields CASSPWGGTAGMYNEQFF.

The V call is TRBV27, the J call TRBJ1-2; 10 bases agree with TRBD1. Germline loops: CDR1 MNHEY, CDR2 SMNVEV (reference sequence). The length of the CDR3 is 15 residues. V shed 3 bases and J 4 bases; nucleotides not matched to a gene: 5. Here the CDR3 reads CASSFAGTGAYGYTF. CDR3 bases: TGTGCCAGCAGTTTCGCCGGGACAGGGGCCTATGGCTACACCTTC.

The genes are TRBV10-3 and TRBJ1-2; D ambiguous. The germline gives CDR1 ENHRY, CDR2 SYGVKD. The CDR3 has 11 amino acids. Trimming left V 6 bases short and J 4 bases short, with 6 bases between. The CDR3 spells CAIRETYGYTF. The CDR3 DNA reads TGTGCCATCAGGGAAACCTATGGCTACACCTTC.

With respect to this clonotype: Being one base from a much bigger clone, this may be a read error. J is TRBJ2-3 and V is TRBV7-2; TRBD2 matches at 10 bases. This CDR3 region has 19 residues. From germline, CDR1 is SGHTA and CDR2 FQGNSA. V lost 3 bases to trimming and J lost 3 bases; unmatched junction nucleotides: 15. The CDR3 protein is CASSFPPSLAGAITDTQYF. The CDR3 DNA reads as TGTGCCAGCAGCTTCCCCCCCTCTCTAGCGGGGGCCATTACAGATACGCAGTATTTT.

This clonotype showed up just a few times. The chain uses TRBV7-9 and TRBJ2-1; 9 positions agree with TRBD2. Germline CDR1 is SEHNR and CDR2 is FQNEAQ (reference sequence). This CDR3 spans 17 amino acids. Unmatched junction bases numbered 12, after V lost 5 bases and J lost 4 bases. The CDR3 sequence is CASSPPDSGGAYNEQFF. CDR3 bases: TGTGCCAGCAGCCCCCCGGATAGCGGGGGAGCTTACAATGAGCAGTTCTTC.

The V call is TRBV27, the J call TRBJ2-3; 7 bases are shared with TRBD1. The CDR3 is 13 residues long. J gave up 6 bases and V 5 bases, and 5 bases lay outside the gene matches. The germline CDR1 and CDR2 sequences are MNHEY and SMNVEV (reference sequence). The CDR3 protein is CASSIDRADTQYF. The CDR3 nucleotides are TGTGCCAGCAGTATTGACAGGGCGGATACGCAGTATTTT.

This clonotype showed up just a few times. This CDR3 is CASSQDWQGPDTQYF. DNA of the CDR3: TGCGCCAGCAGCCAAGATTGGCAGGGGCCAGATACGCAGTATTTT. The chain has TRBV4-3 and TRBJ2-3, with D tentatively TRBD1 (6 bases). V was cut by 0 bases and J by 4 bases, with 11 bases left in between. The CDR3 is 15 residues long. CDR1 LGHNA and CDR2 YSLEER come from the germline V gene.

This chain joins TRBV7-2 and TRBJ2-1, with 10 bases identical to TRBD1. Germline V gene data show CDR1 as SGHTA and CDR2 as FQGNSA. The CDR3 length is 16 residues. The V gene end was trimmed by 5 bases and the J gene end by 10 bases; junction bases not matched to a gene: 14. CDR3 region: CASSERDRGPTGEQFF. The CDR3 bases are TGTGCCAGCAGCGAAAGGGACAGGGGCCCAACCGGCGAGCAGTTCTTC.

The V and J genes are TRBV7-2 and TRBJ2-1, with D unclear. This CDR3 contains 15 residues. Germline V gene data show CDR1 as SGHTA and CDR2 as FQGNSA. Trimming removed 4 bases at V and 4 bases at J, with 14 bases between. CDR3 amino acids: CASSYRSLYYNEQFF. The CDR3 nucleotides read TGTGCCAGCAGCTACCGATCACTGTATTACAATGAGCAGTTCTTC.

The J gene is TRBJ2-5, the V gene TRBV27; 8 bases fit TRBD2. J gave up 1 base and V 5 bases, and 9 bases lay outside the gene matches. CDR1 MNHEY and CDR2 SMNVEV come from the germline V gene (reference sequence). The CDR3 covers 16 residues. For the CDR3, the DNA is TGTGCCAGCAGTCATAGCATAGCGGGGACCCAAGAGACCCAGTACTTC. Its translation is CASSHSIAGTQETQYF.

This clonotype was seen only a few times. This sequence joins TRBV6-1 and TRBJ2-4; weak D call: TRBD2 (5 bases). Trimming pared 7 bases from V and 0 bases from J, leaving 13 bases between. CDR3 length: 15 amino acids. Germline values: CDR1 MNHNS, CDR2 SASEGT. CDR3 coding DNA: TGTGCCAGCACCCTCGGGGATTTAGCCAAAAACATTCAGTACTTC. Translated, it gives CASTLGDLAKNIQYF.

This clonotype was seen only a few times. The DNA for the CDR3 is TGTGCCACCGAGGGCGGGGCCAACACTGAAGCTTTCTTT. As protein: CATEGGANTEAFF. This chain joins TRBV12-3 or TRBV12-4 and TRBJ1-1, with D perhaps TRBD1 (5 bases). Trimming took off 10 bases at V and 2 bases at J, with 14 bases between the two ends. This CDR3 comprises 13 residues.

This clonotype showed up just a few times. The rearrangement links TRBV7-9 to TRBJ1-2, with D unclear. Between the trimmed V and J ends, which lost 4 bases and 7 bases, there was a span of 16 bases. There are 14 residues in the CDR3. Germline V gives CDR1 SEHNR, CDR2 FQNEAQ (reference sequence). The CDR3, as DNA: TGTGCCAGCAGCTCACCATCGGGAATTGGTGGCTACACCTTC. As protein: CASSSPSGIGGYTF.

This clonotype has more than one count but fewer than ten. This may come from a read error, since a much larger clone is one base off. The chain combines TRBV11-1 with TRBJ2-1; TRBD2 is a possible D gene (5 bases). The CDR3 covers 13 residues. Trimming shortened V by 5 bases and J by 3 bases, and 8 bases separated the two germline ends. The germline V gene encodes CDR1 SGHAT and CDR2 FQDESV (reference sequence). This chain's CDR3 is CASSPGIYNEQFF. CDR3 bases: TGTGCCAGCAGCCCCGGGATCTACAATGAGCAGTTCTTC.

The rearrangement joins TRBV10-3 to TRBJ1-2; D not resolved. With 8 bases removed from V and 3 bases from J, the gap between germline ends came to 13 bases. The CDR3 totals 13 residues. Germline CDR1 reads ENHRY; CDR2 reads SYGVKD. The CDR3 is CAIGPDGDYGYTF. The CDR3 region has the DNA TGTGCCATCGGCCCGGACGGAGACTATGGCTACACCTTC.

The V call is TRBV10-3, the J call TRBJ2-1; tentatively, D is TRBD1 or TRBD2 (5 bases each). This CDR3 is built from 16 residues. Per germline, CDR1 ENHRY and CDR2 SYGVKD. Trimming left V 3 bases short and J 3 bases short, with 15 bases between. The CDR3 protein is CAISDPTRGVYNEQFF. The CDR3 DNA follows: TGTGCCATCAGTGACCCTACTCGGGGCGTCTACAATGAGCAGTTCTTC.